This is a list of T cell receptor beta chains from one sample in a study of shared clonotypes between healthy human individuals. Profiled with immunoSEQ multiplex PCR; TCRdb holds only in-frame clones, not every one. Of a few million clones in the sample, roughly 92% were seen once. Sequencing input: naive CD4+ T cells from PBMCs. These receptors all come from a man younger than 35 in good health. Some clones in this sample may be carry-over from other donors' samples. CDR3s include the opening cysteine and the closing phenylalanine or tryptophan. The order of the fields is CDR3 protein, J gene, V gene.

CDR3 protein: CASSLVGINEKLFF
J gene: TRBJ1-4
V gene: TRBV5-1

CDR3 protein: CASSLVGTGATGNTIYF
J gene: TRBJ1-3
V gene: TRBV7-2

CDR3 protein: CASSLAAPTEQYF
J gene: TRBJ2-7
V gene: TRBV28

CDR3 protein: CASSLALLAGGEQYF
J gene: TRBJ2-7
V gene: TRBV11-1

CDR3 protein: CASSSPGETQKLFF
J gene: TRBJ1-4
V gene: TRBV28

CDR3 protein: CASTPGQGTDTQYF
J gene: TRBJ2-3
V gene: TRBV5-4

CDR3 protein: CASSEGQRTYEQYF
J gene: TRBJ2-7
V gene: TRBV5-1

CDR3 protein: CASIFDSPGNEQFF
J gene: TRBJ2-1
V gene: TRBV27

CDR3 protein: CAWSGEQGYGNTIYF
J gene: TRBJ1-3
V gene: TRBV30

CDR3 protein: CASSAGHGAEAFF
J gene: TRBJ1-1
V gene: TRBV18

CDR3 protein: CASSRGLAGEQYF
J gene: TRBJ2-7
V gene: TRBV6-5

CDR3 protein: CASSLKVGLAGGPLYNEQFF
J gene: TRBJ2-1
V gene: TRBV28

CDR3 protein: CASSETSIGGTDTQYF
J gene: TRBJ2-3
V gene: TRBV9

CDR3 protein: CASTPTETPLTGELFF
J gene: TRBJ2-2
V gene: TRBV5-1

CDR3 protein: CASSLTGQVVQETQYF
J gene: TRBJ2-5
V gene: TRBV5-1

CDR3 protein: CASSRRTSGTYEQYF
J gene: TRBJ2-7
V gene: TRBV4-2

CDR3 protein: CASSLRLPGTGELFF
J gene: TRBJ2-2
V gene: TRBV11-2

CDR3 protein: CASSSDGSYEQYF
J gene: TRBJ2-7
V gene: TRBV5-1

CDR3 protein: CASRPRRGSYEQYF
J gene: TRBJ2-7
V gene: TRBV27

CDR3 protein: CASSPTGGGYGYTF
J gene: TRBJ1-2
V gene: TRBV28

CDR3 protein: CASSLGGVQTNTEAFF
J gene: TRBJ1-1
V gene: TRBV5-4

CDR3 protein: CASSLGIYGYTF
J gene: TRBJ1-2
V gene: TRBV7-9

CDR3 protein: CASSLTGRGYEQYF
J gene: TRBJ2-7
V gene: TRBV7-2